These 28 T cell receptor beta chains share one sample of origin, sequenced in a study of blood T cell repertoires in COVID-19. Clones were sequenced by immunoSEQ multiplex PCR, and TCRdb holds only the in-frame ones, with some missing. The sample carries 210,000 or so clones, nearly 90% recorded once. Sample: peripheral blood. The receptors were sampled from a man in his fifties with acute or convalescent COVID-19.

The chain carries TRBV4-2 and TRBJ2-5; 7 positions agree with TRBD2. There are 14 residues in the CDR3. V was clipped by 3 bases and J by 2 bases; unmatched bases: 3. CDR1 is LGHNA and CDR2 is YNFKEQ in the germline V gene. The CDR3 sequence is CASSHPAGQETQYF. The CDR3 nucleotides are TGTGCCAGCAGCCATCCAGCGGGGCAAGAGACCCAGTACTTC.

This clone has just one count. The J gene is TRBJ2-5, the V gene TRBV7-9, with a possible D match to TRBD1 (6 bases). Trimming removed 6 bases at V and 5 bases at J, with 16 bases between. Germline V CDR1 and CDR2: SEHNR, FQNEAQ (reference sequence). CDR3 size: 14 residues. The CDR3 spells CASSSEQGRETQYF. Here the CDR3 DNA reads TGTGCCAGCAGTTCTGAACAGGGACGGGAGACCCAGTACTTC. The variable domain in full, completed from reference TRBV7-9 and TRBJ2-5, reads DTGVSQNPRHKITKRGQNVTFRCDPISEHNRLYWYRQTLGQGPEFLTYFQNEAQLEKSRLLSDRFSAERPKGSFSTLEIQRTEQGDSAMYLCASSSEQGRETQYFGPGTRLLVL.

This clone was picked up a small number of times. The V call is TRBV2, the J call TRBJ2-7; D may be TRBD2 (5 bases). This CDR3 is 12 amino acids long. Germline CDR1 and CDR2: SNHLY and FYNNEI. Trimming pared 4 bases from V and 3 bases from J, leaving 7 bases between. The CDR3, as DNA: TGTGCCAGCAGTGCACGGGGCTACGAGCAGTACGTC. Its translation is CASSARGYEQYV.

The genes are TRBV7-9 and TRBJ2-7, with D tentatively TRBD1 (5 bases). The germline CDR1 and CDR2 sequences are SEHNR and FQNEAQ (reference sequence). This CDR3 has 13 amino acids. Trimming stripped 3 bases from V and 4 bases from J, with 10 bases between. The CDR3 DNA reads TGTGCCAGCAGCTTGTCCAGGGATTACGAGCAGTACTTC. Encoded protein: CASSLSRDYEQYF.

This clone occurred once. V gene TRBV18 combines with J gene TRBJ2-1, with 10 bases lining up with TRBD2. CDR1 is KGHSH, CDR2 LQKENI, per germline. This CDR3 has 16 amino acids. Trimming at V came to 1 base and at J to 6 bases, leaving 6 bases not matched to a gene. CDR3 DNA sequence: TGTGCCAGCTCACCACGATTAGCGGGAGGAGGCAATGAGCAGTTCTTC. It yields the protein CASSPRLAGGGNEQFF. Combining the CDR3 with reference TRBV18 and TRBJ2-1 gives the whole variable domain NAGVMQNPRHLVRRRGQEARLRCSPMKGHSHVYWYRQLPEEGLKFMVYLQKENIIDESGMPKERFSAEFPKEGPSILRIQQVVRGDSAAYFCASSPRLAGGGNEQFFGPGTRLTVL.

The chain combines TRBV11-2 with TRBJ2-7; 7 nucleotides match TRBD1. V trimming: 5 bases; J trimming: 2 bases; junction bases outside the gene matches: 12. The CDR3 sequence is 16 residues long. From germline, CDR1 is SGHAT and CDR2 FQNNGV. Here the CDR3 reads CASSTPGTASPYEQYF. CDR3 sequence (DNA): TGTGCCAGCAGCACCCCCGGGACAGCCTCCCCCTACGAGCAGTACTTC.

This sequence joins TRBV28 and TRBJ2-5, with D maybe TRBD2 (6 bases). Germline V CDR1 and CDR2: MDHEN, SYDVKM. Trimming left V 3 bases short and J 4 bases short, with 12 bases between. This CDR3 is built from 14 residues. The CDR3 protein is CASSFGGATETQYF. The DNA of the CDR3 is TGTGCCAGCAGTTTCGGCGGGGCGACAGAGACCCAGTACTTC.

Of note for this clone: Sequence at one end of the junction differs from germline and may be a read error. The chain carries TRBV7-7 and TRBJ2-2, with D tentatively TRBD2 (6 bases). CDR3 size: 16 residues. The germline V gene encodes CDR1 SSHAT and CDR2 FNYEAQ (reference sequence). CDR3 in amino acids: CASSLAGGTNTGELFF. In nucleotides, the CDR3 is TGTGCTAGCAGCTTAGCCGGGGGTACGAACACCGGGGAGCTGTTTTTT.

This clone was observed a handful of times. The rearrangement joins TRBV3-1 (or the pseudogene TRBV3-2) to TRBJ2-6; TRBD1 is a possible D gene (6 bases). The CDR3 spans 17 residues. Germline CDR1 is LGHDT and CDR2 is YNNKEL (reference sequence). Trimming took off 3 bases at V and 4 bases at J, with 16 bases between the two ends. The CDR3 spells CASSHLTGSRGANVLTF. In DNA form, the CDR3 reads TGTGCCAGCAGCCACCTTACAGGGTCGCGGGGGGCCAACGTCCTGACTTTC.

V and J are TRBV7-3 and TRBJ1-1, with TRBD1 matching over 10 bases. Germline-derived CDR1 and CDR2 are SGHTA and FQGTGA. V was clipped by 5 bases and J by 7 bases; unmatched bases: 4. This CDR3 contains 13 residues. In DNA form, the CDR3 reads TGTGCCAGCAGCCTGGACAGGGGGGGTGAAGCTTTCTTT. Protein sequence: CASSLDRGGEAFF.

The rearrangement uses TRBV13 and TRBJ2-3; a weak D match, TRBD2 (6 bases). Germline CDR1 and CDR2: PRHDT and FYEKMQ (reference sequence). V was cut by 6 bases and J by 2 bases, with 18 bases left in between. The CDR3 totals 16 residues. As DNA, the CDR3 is TGTGCCAGCAGTCTGATGACTAGTTCCACCACAGATACGCAGTATTTT. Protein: CASSLMTSSTTDTQYF.

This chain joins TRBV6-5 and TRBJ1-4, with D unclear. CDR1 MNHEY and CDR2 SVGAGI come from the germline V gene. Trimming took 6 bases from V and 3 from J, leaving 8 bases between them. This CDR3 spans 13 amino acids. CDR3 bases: TGTGCCAGCAGGGTTTCGGCTAATGAAAAACTGTTTTTT. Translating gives CASRVSANEKLFF.

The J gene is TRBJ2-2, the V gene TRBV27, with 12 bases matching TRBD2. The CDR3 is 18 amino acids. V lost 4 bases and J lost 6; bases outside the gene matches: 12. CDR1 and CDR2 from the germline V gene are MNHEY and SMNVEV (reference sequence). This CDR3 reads CASSSTTRTSGTAGELFF. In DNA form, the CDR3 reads TGTGCCAGCAGTTCGACAACTAGGACTAGCGGGACGGCCGGGGAGCTGTTTTTT.

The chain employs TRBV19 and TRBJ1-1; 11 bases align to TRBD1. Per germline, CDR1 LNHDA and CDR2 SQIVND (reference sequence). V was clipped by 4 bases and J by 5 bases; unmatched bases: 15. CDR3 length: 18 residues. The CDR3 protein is CASSTGRRTGGFLTEAFF. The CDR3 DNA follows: TGTGCCAGTAGTACAGGAAGGCGGACAGGGGGCTTTTTAACTGAAGCTTTCTTT. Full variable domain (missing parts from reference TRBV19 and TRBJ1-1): DGGITQSPKYLFRKEGQNVTLSCEQNLNHDAMYWYRQDPGQGLRLIYYSQIVNDFQKGDIAEGYSVSREKKESFPLTVTSAQKNPTAFYLCASSTGRRTGGFLTEAFFGQGTRLTVV.

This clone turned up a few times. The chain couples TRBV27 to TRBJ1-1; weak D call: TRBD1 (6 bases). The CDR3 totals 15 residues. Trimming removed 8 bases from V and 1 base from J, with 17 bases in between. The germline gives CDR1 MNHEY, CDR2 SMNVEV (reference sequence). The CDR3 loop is CASVKLRDTNTEAFF. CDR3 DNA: TGTGCCAGCGTAAAACTCAGGGACACGAACACTGAAGCTTTCTTT.

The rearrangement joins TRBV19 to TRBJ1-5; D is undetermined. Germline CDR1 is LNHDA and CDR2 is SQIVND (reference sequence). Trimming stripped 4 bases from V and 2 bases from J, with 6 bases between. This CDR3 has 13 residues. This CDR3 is CASSSQGNQPQHF. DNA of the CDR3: TGTGCCAGTAGTAGCCAGGGCAATCAGCCCCAGCATTTT.

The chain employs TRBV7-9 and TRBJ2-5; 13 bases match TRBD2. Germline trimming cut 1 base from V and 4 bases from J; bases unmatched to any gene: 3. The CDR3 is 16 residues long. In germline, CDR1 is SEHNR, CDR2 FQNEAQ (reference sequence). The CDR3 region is CASSLEWTSGGETQYF. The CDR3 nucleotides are TGTGCCAGCAGCTTAGAATGGACTAGCGGGGGAGAGACCCAGTACTTC. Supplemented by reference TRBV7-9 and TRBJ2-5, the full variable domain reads DTGVSQNPRHKITKRGQNVTFRCDPISEHNRLYWYRQTLGQGPEFLTYFQNEAQLEKSRLLSDRFSAERPKGSFSTLEIQRTEQGDSAMYLCASSLEWTSGGETQYFGPGTRLLVL.

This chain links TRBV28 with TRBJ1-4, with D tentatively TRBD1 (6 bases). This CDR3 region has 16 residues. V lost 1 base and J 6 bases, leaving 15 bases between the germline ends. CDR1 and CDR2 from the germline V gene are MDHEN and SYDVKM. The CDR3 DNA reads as TGTGCCAGCAGTTTATTCGTCCCCAGACAGGATGAAAAACTGTTTTTT. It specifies CASSLFVPRQDEKLFF.

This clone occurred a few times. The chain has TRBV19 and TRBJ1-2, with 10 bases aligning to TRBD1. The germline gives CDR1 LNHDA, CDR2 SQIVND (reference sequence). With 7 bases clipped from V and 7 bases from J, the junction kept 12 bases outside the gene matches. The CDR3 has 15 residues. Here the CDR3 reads CASTPMTGGIGGYTF. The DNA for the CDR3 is TGTGCCAGTACCCCGATGACAGGGGGCATCGGTGGCTACACCTTC. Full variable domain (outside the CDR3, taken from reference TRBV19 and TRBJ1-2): DGGITQSPKYLFRKEGQNVTLSCEQNLNHDAMYWYRQDPGQGLRLIYYSQIVNDFQKGDIAEGYSVSREKKESFPLTVTSAQKNPTAFYLCASTPMTGGIGGYTFGSGTRLTVV.

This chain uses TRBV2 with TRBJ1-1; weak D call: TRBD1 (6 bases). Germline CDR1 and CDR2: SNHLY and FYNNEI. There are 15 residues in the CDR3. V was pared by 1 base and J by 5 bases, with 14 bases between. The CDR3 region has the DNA TGTGCCAGCAGTGAAGAGAGGGGGGGGTTGACTGAAGCTTTCTTT. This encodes CASSEERGGLTEAFF.

CDR3: CASSPSGVGSNQPQHF. The CDR3 coding sequence is TGTGCCAGCTCACCCTCAGGGGTCGGAAGCAATCAGCCCCAGCATTTT. J is TRBJ1-5 and V is TRBV18, with D perhaps matching TRBD1 (6 bases). Germline-derived CDR1 and CDR2 are KGHSH and LQKENI. V lost 3 bases, J lost 1 base, and 13 bases lay in between. The CDR3 extends over 16 amino acids.

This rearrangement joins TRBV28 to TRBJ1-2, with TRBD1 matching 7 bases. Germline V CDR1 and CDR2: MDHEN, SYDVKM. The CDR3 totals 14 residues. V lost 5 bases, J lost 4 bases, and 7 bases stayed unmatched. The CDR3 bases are TGTGCCAGCAGTAGCCCCGGGACAGTCTATGGCTACACCTTC. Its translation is CASSSPGTVYGYTF.

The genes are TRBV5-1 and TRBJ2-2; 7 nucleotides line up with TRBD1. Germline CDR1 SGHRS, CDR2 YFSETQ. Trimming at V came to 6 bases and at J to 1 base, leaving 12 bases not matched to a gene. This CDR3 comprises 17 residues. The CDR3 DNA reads TGCGCCAGCACGTCGGGACAGTTTTCTTTGAACACCGGGGAGCTGTTTTTT. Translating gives CASTSGQFSLNTGELFF.

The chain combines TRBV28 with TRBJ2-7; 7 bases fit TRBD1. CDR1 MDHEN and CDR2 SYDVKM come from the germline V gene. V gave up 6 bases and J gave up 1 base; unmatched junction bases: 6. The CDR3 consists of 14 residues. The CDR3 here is CASSQDRASYEQYF. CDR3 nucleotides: TGTGCCAGCAGCCAAGACAGGGCTTCCTACGAGCAGTACTTC.

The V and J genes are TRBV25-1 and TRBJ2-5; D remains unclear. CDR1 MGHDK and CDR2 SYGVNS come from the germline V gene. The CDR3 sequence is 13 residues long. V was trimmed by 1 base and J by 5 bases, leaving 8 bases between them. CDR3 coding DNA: TGTGCCAGCAGTGAATCTGGCCGTGAGACCCAGTACTTC. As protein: CASSESGRETQYF.

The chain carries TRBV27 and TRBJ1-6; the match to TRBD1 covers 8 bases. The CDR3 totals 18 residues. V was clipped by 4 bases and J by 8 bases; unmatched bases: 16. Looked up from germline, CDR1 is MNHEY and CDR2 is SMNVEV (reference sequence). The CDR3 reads CASSSRARQGIGYSPLHF. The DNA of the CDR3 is TGTGCCAGCAGTTCCCGGGCCCGACAGGGGATCGGGTATTCACCCCTCCACTTT.

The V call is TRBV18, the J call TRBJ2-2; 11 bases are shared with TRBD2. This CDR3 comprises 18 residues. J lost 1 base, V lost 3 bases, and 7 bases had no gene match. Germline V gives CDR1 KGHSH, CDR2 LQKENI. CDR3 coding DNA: TGTGCCAGCTCACCCTTACTAGCGGGGGACTTGAACACCGGGGAGCTGTTTTTT. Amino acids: CASSPLLAGDLNTGELFF.

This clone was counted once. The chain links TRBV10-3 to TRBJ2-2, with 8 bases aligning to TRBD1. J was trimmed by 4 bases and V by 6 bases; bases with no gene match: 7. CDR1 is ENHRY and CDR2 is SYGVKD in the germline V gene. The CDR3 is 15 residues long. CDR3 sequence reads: CAIRAEDRATGELFF. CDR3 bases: TGTGCCATCAGGGCGGAGGACAGGGCCACCGGGGAGCTGTTTTTT.